Shown below are 19 T cell receptor beta chains from a single sample sequenced in a study of blood T cell repertoires in COVID-19. The assay was immunoSEQ multiplex PCR, and TCRdb's table has in-frame clones only and misses some. Among 250,000 to 350,000 clones, 90% were seen once, and the ten largest hold around 1.7%. Material: PBMCs or T cells enriched from blood (not recorded which). The receptor source for this set is a young woman with acute COVID-19.

The chain uses TRBV4-1 and TRBJ2-7; 9 bases are shared with TRBD2. This CDR3 has 17 residues. Germline V gene sequence: CDR1 MGHRA, CDR2 YSYEKL. V shed 3 bases and J 1 base; nucleotides not matched to a gene: 10. As DNA, the CDR3 is TGCGCCAGCAGCCACATAATTAGCGGGAGTCGTTCCTACGAGCAGTACTTC. Translated: CASSHIISGSRSYEQYF.

The chain employs TRBV4-2 and TRBJ1-4; D gene uncertain. CDR1 and CDR2 from the germline V gene are LGHNA and YNFKEQ. CDR3 length: 15 residues. Trimming stripped 0 bases from V and 7 bases from J, with 12 bases between. The DNA for the CDR3 is TGTGCCAGCAGCCAAGAAGCCGGGTGGGTTGAAAAACTGTTTTTT. It yields the protein CASSQEAGWVEKLFF.

The chain recombines TRBV28 with TRBJ1-6, with 10 bases fitting TRBD1. The CDR3 runs to 14 residues. V shed 5 bases and J 8 bases; nucleotides not matched to a gene: 3. From germline, CDR1 is MDHEN and CDR2 SYDVKM. The CDR3 DNA is TGTGCCAGCAGTGCCGGGACAGGGGATTCACCCCTCCACTTT. Protein product: CASSAGTGDSPLHF.

This chain links TRBV30 with TRBJ2-5; TRBD1 is a possible D gene (6 bases). The germline V and J ends were trimmed by 1 base and 4 bases, with 31 bases remaining between them. Germline CDR1 GTSNPN, CDR2 SVGIG (reference sequence). CDR3 size: 20 residues. The CDR3 loop is CAWSALSFWVTGSLAETQYF. The CDR3 bases are TGTGCCTGGAGTGCCCTATCATTCTGGGTAACAGGGAGCTTAGCAGAGACCCAGTACTTC.

This clone has a single count. The gene calls are TRBV23-1 and TRBJ2-1; 8 bases map to TRBD2. TRBV23-1 is marked as an open reading frame, function uncertain. The CDR3 runs to 15 residues. The V and J ends lost 8 bases and 3 bases, in that order; junction bases with no gene match: 9. Written as DNA, the CDR3 is TGCGCCAGCTTTGTACTAGCGGCACTCTACAATGAGCAGTTCTTC. This sequence encodes CASFVLAALYNEQFF.

This clone occurred many times. The V and J genes are TRBV6-4 and TRBJ1-6, with 7 bases identical to TRBD1. The junction had 0 bases not matched to a gene; V was cut back by 2 bases and J by 5 bases. The germline V gene has CDR1 MRHNA and CDR2 SNTAGT. The CDR3 sequence is 14 residues long. CDR3 amino acids: CASSDRGHNSPLHF. The CDR3, as DNA: TGTGCCAGCAGTGACAGGGGGCATAATTCACCCCTCCACTTT.

The chain is built from TRBV7-7 and TRBJ2-1, with 12 bases lining up with TRBD2. There are 15 residues in the CDR3. J was trimmed by 9 bases and V by 4 bases; bases with no gene match: 7. Germline loops: CDR1 SSHAT, CDR2 FNYEAQ (reference sequence). The CDR3 protein is CASSSSTSGGAEQFF. CDR3 DNA sequence: TGTGCCAGCAGCTCCTCGACTAGCGGGGGTGCTGAGCAGTTCTTC.

This rearrangement joins TRBV30 to TRBJ1-5; no definite D call. V lost 1 base to trimming and J lost 2 bases, with 6 bases between them. This CDR3 comprises 13 residues. Germline V gene sequence: CDR1 GTSNPN, CDR2 SVGIG (reference sequence). The CDR3 DNA sequence: TGTGCCTGGAGTGCCGGGGGCAATCAGCCCCAGCATTTT. Its protein is CAWSAGGNQPQHF.

The rearrangement joins TRBV14 to TRBJ2-5, with 10 bases lining up with TRBD1. Trimming removed 5 bases from V and 5 bases from J; junction bases left unmatched: 8. This CDR3 has 15 amino acids. Looked up from germline, CDR1 is SGHDN and CDR2 is FVKESK. Here the CDR3 DNA reads TGTGCCAGCAGCGCCCGGGACAGGGGCGTGGAGACCCAGTACTTC. Protein: CASSARDRGVETQYF.

This clone has only one observation. V gene TRBV2 combines with J gene TRBJ1-1; tentatively, D is TRBD1 (6 bases). Deletions cut 7 bases from V and 4 bases from J, with 10 bases between. CDR1 and CDR2 from the germline V gene are SNHLY and FYNNEI. The CDR3 extends over 12 amino acids. The CDR3 DNA is TGTGCCAGCAACAGGGTTGGCACTGAAGCTTTCTTT. Translating it yields CASNRVGTEAFF.

The chain uses TRBV4-1 and TRBJ2-4; 9 bases align to TRBD2. Germline-derived CDR1 and CDR2 are MGHRA and YSYEKL. The CDR3 runs to 17 residues. The V segment lost 1 base and the J segment 0 bases; nucleotides outside the gene matches: 4. The DNA of the CDR3 is TGCGCCAGCAGCCAAGGACTAGCGGAGATAGCCAAAAACATTCAGTACTTC. Residues: CASSQGLAEIAKNIQYF.

The V call is TRBV29-1, the J call TRBJ1-2, with D tentatively TRBD1 (6 bases). The CDR3 has 12 amino acids. Germline values: CDR1 SQVTM, CDR2 ANQGSEA. The ends were cut back, 4 bases at V and 3 bases at J, with 9 bases in the middle. The CDR3 region has the DNA TGCAGCGTTGGGGGGCCGGACTATGGCTACACCTTC. Its protein is CSVGGPDYGYTF.

The gene calls are TRBV2 and TRBJ1-5, with 10 nucleotides matching TRBD1. CDR3 length: 16 residues. Germline CDR1 SNHLY, CDR2 FYNNEI. V trimming: 4 bases; J trimming: 5 bases; junction bases outside the gene matches: 8. In DNA form, the CDR3 reads TGTGCCAGCAGTGTGTTCTCGGGACAGGGGCATCAGCCCCAGCATTTT. Protein sequence: CASSVFSGQGHQPQHF.

The rearrangement uses TRBV10-1 and TRBJ1-5; TRBD1 agrees at 7 bases. The CDR3 extends over 14 amino acids. The V and J ends lost 7 bases and 6 bases, in that order; junction bases with no gene match: 9. Germline CDR1 reads WNHNN; CDR2 reads SYGVQD (reference sequence). As DNA, the CDR3 is TGCGCCAGCATTAGGACAGGTATCGGTCAGCCCCAGCATTTT. It is translated as CASIRTGIGQPQHF.

In DNA form, the CDR3 reads TGCAGCGTTCCTACTAGCGGGAGTTCTTATGAGCAGTTCTTC. This gives the protein CSVPTSGSSYEQFF. The gene calls are TRBV29-1 and TRBJ2-1, with 11 positions matching TRBD2. V lost 5 bases to trimming and J lost 8 bases; unmatched junction nucleotides: 8. This CDR3 has 14 amino acids. Germline lookup yields CDR1 SQVTM and CDR2 ANQGSEA.

Comments on this clone: The sample has other DNA sequences that encode this CDR3 too. The CDR3 protein is CATSRAVNTEAFF. DNA of the CDR3: TGTGCCACCAGCAGAGCAGTGAACACTGAAGCTTTCTTT. The rearrangement uses TRBV15 and TRBJ1-1; D gene ambiguous. The CDR3 is 13 residues long. Trimming pared 1 base from V and 0 bases from J, leaving 3 bases between. Germline values: CDR1 LNHNV, CDR2 YYDKDF (reference sequence).

This clone occurred a few times. V and J are TRBV28 and TRBJ2-7; D might be TRBD1 (6 bases). Trimming stripped 7 bases from V and 4 bases from J, with 17 bases between. The CDR3 loop spans 14 amino acids. Germline lookup yields CDR1 MDHEN and CDR2 SYDVKM. DNA of the CDR3: TGTGCCAGCACGAATCGGGACACGTCTTACGAGCAGTACTTC. Its protein product is CASTNRDTSYEQYF.

The rearrangement uses TRBV18 and TRBJ1-4; no firm D call. CDR1 and CDR2 from the germline V gene are KGHSH and LQKENI. CDR3 length: 14 amino acids. Trimming stripped 4 bases from V and 8 bases from J, with 14 bases between. The CDR3 bases are TGTGCCAGCTCACGATCGAGGGATGGAGAAAAACTGTTTTTT. Its protein product is CASSRSRDGEKLFF.

J is TRBJ2-7 and V is TRBV7-9, with D possibly TRBD1 on 6 matching bases. The CDR3 runs 13 residues. V lost 1 base and J 6 bases, leaving 10 bases between the germline ends. Germline V lookup: CDR1 SEHNR, CDR2 FQNEAQ (reference sequence). CDR3 sequence: CASSLGWGPEQYF. The CDR3 DNA reads TGTGCCAGCAGCTTAGGATGGGGGCCCGAGCAGTACTTC. Full variable domain (missing parts from reference TRBV7-9 and TRBJ2-7): DTGVSQNPRHKITKRGQNVTFRCDPISEHNRLYWYRQTLGQGPEFLTYFQNEAQLEKSRLLSDRFSAERPKGSFSTLEIQRTEQGDSAMYLCASSLGWGPEQYFGPGTRLTVT.